The clone carrying this T cell receptor (beta chain) has a single count. The antigen is unknown. The data originate from a study of T cell clones after liver transplantation. About the research overall: A pre-transplant mixed lymphocyte reaction with TCRbeta sequencing defined graft-donor-reactive clones followed in post-transplant blood.

Profiled with immunoSEQ multiplex PCR; TCRdb holds only in-frame clones, not every one. This sample yields tens of thousands of clones, of which about 93% are seen a single time; about 24% belongs to the top ten. Sorting of unstimulated PBMCs yielded separate CD3+CD4+ and CD3+CD8+ fractions. Overall study findings and caveats: Circulating graft-donor-reactive CD4 TCRbeta sequences fell significantly post-transplant in 5 of 8 subjects.

CDR1 is SEHNR and CDR2 is FQNEAQ in the germline V gene (reference sequence). Between the trimmed V and J ends, which lost 1 base and 0 bases, there was a span of 8 bases. There are 15 residues in the CDR3. The chain carries TRBV7-9 and TRBJ2-3; no reliable D call. The input for sequencing was CD8+ T cells from blood, taken 12 months after liver transplant. The receptor comes from a human patient who received a liver transplant. T cells may partly derive from the graft donor. In nucleotides, the CDR3 is TGTGCCAGCAGCTTAGGTGCGAGAAGCACAGATACGCAGTATTTT. This sequence encodes CASSLGARSTDTQYF.